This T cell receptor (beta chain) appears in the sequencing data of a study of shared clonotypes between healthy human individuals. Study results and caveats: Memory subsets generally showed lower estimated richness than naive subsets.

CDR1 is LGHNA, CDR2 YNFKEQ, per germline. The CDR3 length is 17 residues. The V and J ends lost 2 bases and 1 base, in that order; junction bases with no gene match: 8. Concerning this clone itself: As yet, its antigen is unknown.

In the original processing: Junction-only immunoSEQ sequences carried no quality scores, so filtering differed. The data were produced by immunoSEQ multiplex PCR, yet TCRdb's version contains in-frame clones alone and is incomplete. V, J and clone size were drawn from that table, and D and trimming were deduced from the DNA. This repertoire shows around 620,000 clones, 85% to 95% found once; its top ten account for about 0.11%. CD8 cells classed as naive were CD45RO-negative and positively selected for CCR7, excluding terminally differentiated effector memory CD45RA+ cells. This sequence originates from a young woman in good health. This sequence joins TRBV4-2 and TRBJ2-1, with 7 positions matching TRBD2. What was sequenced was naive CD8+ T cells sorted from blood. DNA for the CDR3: TGTGCCAGCAGCCAAACCCCCGGGACTACTTCCTACAATGAGCAGTTCTTC. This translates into CASSQTPGTTSYNEQFF.